This T cell receptor beta chain comes out of a study of human T cells and chemical hapten exposure. The overall study: Skin on the upper inner arm, 2 cm by 2 cm in size, was sensitized with 2% DPC. Whole-study results and caveats: TCRs at high frequency, those above 1 in 1000, did not change with DPC sensitization.

The CDR3 contains 16 residues. Trimming shortened V by 5 bases and J by 0 bases, and 17 bases separated the two germline ends. Germline assignment: CDR1 MDHEN and CDR2 SYDVKM. Time point indicated: pre-sensitization, week 0. Treatment specified: therapeutic diphenylcyclopropenone sensitization with weekly scalp DPC. Unfractionated whole blood yielded the extracted total RNA. A single record per CDR3 protein comes from TCRdb applying MiXCR to the RACE reads. The sample has 270,000 or so distinct CDR3 sequences; roughly 8% are singletons. This clonotype showed up just a few times. The target antigen is unknown.

This chain uses TRBV28 with TRBJ2-7; weak D call: TRBD1 (5 bases). The sample consisted of whole blood, taken in connection with sensitization to the hapten diphenylcyclopropenone (DPC). The sequence was obtained from a man aged 18 to 29 with alopecia areata. Some clones in this sample may be carry-over from other donors' samples. CDR3 amino acids: CASSISYRTYSYEQYF. Here the CDR3 DNA reads TGTGCCAGCAGTATTAGTTACAGGACCTACTCCTACGAGCAGTACTTC.